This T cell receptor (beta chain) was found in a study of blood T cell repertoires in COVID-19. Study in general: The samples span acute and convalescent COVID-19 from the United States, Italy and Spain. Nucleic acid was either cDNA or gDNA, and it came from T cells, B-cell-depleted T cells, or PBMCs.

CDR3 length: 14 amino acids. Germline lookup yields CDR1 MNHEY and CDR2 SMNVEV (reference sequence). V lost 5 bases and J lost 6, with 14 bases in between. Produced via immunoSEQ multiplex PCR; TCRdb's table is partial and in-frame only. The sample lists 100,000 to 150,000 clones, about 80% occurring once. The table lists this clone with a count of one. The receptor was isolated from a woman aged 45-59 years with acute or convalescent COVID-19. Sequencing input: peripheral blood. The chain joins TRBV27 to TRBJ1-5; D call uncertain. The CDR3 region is CASSGGGWGQPQHF. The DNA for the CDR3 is TGTGCCAGCAGTGGAGGCGGCTGGGGTCAGCCCCAGCATTTT.